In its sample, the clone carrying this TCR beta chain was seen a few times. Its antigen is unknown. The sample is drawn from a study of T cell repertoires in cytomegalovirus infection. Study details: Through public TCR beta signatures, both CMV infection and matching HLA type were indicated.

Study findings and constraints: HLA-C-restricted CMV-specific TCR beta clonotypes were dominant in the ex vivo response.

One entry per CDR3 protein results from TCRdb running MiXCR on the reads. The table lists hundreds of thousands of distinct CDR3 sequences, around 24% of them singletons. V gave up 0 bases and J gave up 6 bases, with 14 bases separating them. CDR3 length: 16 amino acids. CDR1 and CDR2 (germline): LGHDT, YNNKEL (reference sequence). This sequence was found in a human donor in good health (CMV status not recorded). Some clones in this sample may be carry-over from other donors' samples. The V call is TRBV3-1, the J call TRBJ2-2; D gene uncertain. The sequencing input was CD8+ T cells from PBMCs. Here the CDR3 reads CASSQEVGTWPGELFF. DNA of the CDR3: TGTGCCAGCAGCCAAGAGGTGGGAACTTGGCCCGGGGAGCTGTTTTTT.